The rows below give T cell receptor beta chains drawn from one sample of a study of cytomegalovirus exposure and HLA in healthy donors. Measured with immunoSEQ multiplex PCR; TCRdb has only the in-frame clones, and not every one. The data show approximately 190,000 clones, 80% to 85% seen once. The sequencing sample was made of PBMCs. These receptors were taken from a woman younger than 30 in good health and CMV-seronegative. Each CDR3 is given with its conserved first and last residue. The order of the fields is D gene, clone size, V gene, J gene, CDR3 protein, CDR3 DNA. A D gene is named only where the DNA matches it firmly. Not all rows give a size; the values are once, few, many and, for expanded clones, a class.

d_gene: NA; abundance: few; v_gene: TRBV18; j_gene: TRBJ2-7; CDR3aa: CASSPPTSYEQYF; CDR3nt: TGTGCCAGCTCACCACCGACTAGCTACGAGCAGTACTTC
d_gene: TRBD1; abundance: few; v_gene: TRBV5-5; j_gene: TRBJ1-2; CDR3aa: CASSYRDRGSDNYGYTF; CDR3nt: TGTGCCAGCAGCTACCGGGACAGAGGATCTGATAACTATGGCTACACCTTC
d_gene: TRBD2; abundance: once; v_gene: TRBV19; j_gene: TRBJ2-1; CDR3aa: CASSMGQREGRDEQFF; CDR3nt: TGTGCCAGTAGTATGGGTCAGCGGGAGGGCCGCGATGAGCAGTTCTTC
d_gene: TRBD1; abundance: NA; v_gene: TRBV29-1; j_gene: TRBJ1-1; CDR3aa: CSAGQGATEAFF; CDR3nt: TGCAGCGCGGGACAGGGGGCCACTGAAGCTTTCTTT
d_gene: NA; abundance: NA; v_gene: TRBV27; j_gene: TRBJ2-3; CDR3aa: CASSLADMRTDTQYF; CDR3nt: TGTGCCAGCAGCCTAGCCGACATGAGGACCGATACGCAGTATTTT
d_gene: TRBD1; abundance: NA; v_gene: TRBV28; j_gene: TRBJ2-3; CDR3aa: CASALDRGTTDTQYF; CDR3nt: TGTGCCAGCGCCTTGGACAGGGGGACGACAGATACGCAGTATTTT
d_gene: NA; abundance: NA; v_gene: TRBV30; j_gene: TRBJ2-1; CDR3aa: CAWKANSYNEQFF; CDR3nt: TGTGCCTGGAAAGCAAATTCCTACAATGAGCAGTTCTTC
d_gene: NA; abundance: NA; v_gene: TRBV29-1; j_gene: TRBJ2-7; CDR3aa: CSVGGYEQYF; CDR3nt: TGCAGCGTTGGCGGTTACGAGCAGTACTTC
d_gene: NA; abundance: NA; v_gene: TRBV5-8; j_gene: TRBJ2-7; CDR3aa: CASSLGGFSYEQYF; CDR3nt: TGTGCCAGCAGCTTGGGCGGGTTCTCCTACGAGCAGTACTTC
d_gene: TRBD2; abundance: NA; v_gene: TRBV6-5; j_gene: TRBJ2-7; CDR3aa: CASSFQTSGSYEQYF; CDR3nt: TGTGCCAGCAGTTTTCAGACTAGCGGCTCCTACGAGCAGTACTTC